These 20 T cell receptor beta chains were sequenced from one sample in a study of Graves' ophthalmopathy and Graves' hyperthyroidism. RNA transcripts provided the template for amplifying TCR beta CDR3 regions. After a first-round RT-PCR with HTBI primers, a second-round multiplex PCR was run. TCRdb re-derived calls from the multiplex PCR reads in MiXCR, one entry per CDR3 protein. This table has 200,000 to 250,000 distinct CDR3 sequences, roughly 29% appearing once. The sequencing sample was made of peripheral blood. These receptors all come from a man aged 45 to 65 with Graves' ophthalmopathy.

This clonotype was seen many times. J is TRBJ2-7 and V is TRBV6-5; D gene ambiguous. In germline, CDR1 is MNHEY, CDR2 SVGAGI. Trimming removed 0 bases from V and 1 base from J, with 13 bases in between. This CDR3 comprises 16 residues. CDR3 region: CASSYSVAGYSYEQYF. The CDR3 nucleotides are TGTGCCAGCAGTTACTCGGTGGCCGGGTATTCCTACGAGCAGTACTTC.

This clonotype appeared once. The chain has TRBV29-1 and TRBJ2-7; no reliable D call. Germline CDR1 and CDR2: SQVTM and ANQGSEA. The CDR3 extends over 12 amino acids. V lost 5 bases, J lost 0 bases, and 8 bases lay in between. The CDR3 nucleotides are TGCAGCGTTATGGGAAGCTCCTACGAGCAGTACTTC. Its protein is CSVMGSSYEQYF.

There are many counts of this clonotype. This chain connects TRBV6-5 to TRBJ1-2, with D maybe TRBD1 (5 bases). V was clipped by 5 bases and J by 0 bases, with 10 bases between them. This CDR3 spans 14 amino acids. Looked up from germline, CDR1 is MNHEY and CDR2 is SVGAGI. DNA for the CDR3: TGTGCCAGCAGTCCCACAGGACCTAACTATGGCTACACCTTC. Translation gives CASSPTGPNYGYTF.

This clonotype was recorded at least ten times. The V call is TRBV4-2, the J call TRBJ1-2; 7 positions match TRBD1. The germline V gene has CDR1 LGHNA and CDR2 YNFKEQ. V lost 0 bases, J lost 2 bases, and 9 bases stayed unmatched. The CDR3 totals 17 residues. The CDR3 is CASSQDQTGTANYGYTF. CDR3 in DNA: TGTGCCAGCAGCCAAGACCAGACCGGGACAGCCAACTATGGCTACACCTTC.

The chain joins TRBV12-3 or TRBV12-4 to TRBJ1-2, with no clear D. This CDR3 spans 13 amino acids. V was shortened by 6 bases and J by 4 bases, with 12 bases between the two germline ends. CDR3 nucleotides: TGTGCCAGCAGCCATGGCAGGACCTATGGCTACACCTTC. As protein: CASSHGRTYGYTF.

The chain joins TRBV12-3 or TRBV12-4 to TRBJ1-1; 9 bases agree with TRBD1. The ends lost 5 bases at V and 4 bases at J; junction bases unmatched: 8. There are 15 residues in the CDR3. CDR3 coding DNA: TGTGCCAGCAGTCCTCCCGGGACAGGGAGCACTGAAGCTTTCTTT. It codes for CASSPPGTGSTEAFF.

With respect to this clonotype: An end of the junction differs from the germline gene, which may be a read error. The chain couples TRBV13 to TRBJ1-1; D may be TRBD1 (6 bases). CDR1 is PRHDT, CDR2 FYEKMQ, per germline (reference sequence). The CDR3 consists of 14 residues. CDR3: CASSVGGERAEAFF. In DNA form, the CDR3 reads TGTGCCAGCAGCGTAGGGGGGGAACGCGCTGAAGCTTTCTTT.

The chain employs TRBV6-5 and TRBJ1-1; maybe TRBD1 (5 bases). The CDR3 runs 14 residues. V was shortened by 0 bases and J by 6 bases, with 11 bases between the two germline ends. Germline-derived CDR1 and CDR2 are MNHEY and SVGAGI. The CDR3 loop is CASSYSTVLSEAFF. DNA of the CDR3: TGTGCCAGCAGTTACTCGACAGTCCTCTCTGAAGCTTTCTTT.

This clonotype showed up many times. The J gene is TRBJ2-5, the V gene TRBV10-2; 7 positions match TRBD2. The CDR3 spans 12 residues. Germline loops: CDR1 WSHSY, CDR2 SAAADI. V gave up 7 bases and J gave up 7 bases; unmatched junction bases: 6. CDR3 DNA sequence: TGCGCCAGCACTGGACTAGTCGGGACCCAGTACTTC. Translated: CASTGLVGTQYF.

In this sample, this clonotype turned up many times. The rearrangement joins TRBV3-1 to TRBJ2-5; tentatively, D is TRBD1 (5 bases). Trimming took off 4 bases at V and 2 bases at J, with 11 bases between the two ends. Germline V lookup: CDR1 LGHDT, CDR2 YNNKEL (reference sequence). The CDR3 has 14 residues. The DNA of the CDR3 is TGTGCCAGCAGCCGACAGCCGCTGCAAGAGACCCAGTACTTC. This gives the protein CASSRQPLQETQYF.

The chain carries TRBV7-2 and TRBJ2-7; tentative D call: TRBD1 (8 bases). The germline V gene encodes CDR1 SGHTA and CDR2 FQGNSA. The CDR3 length is 15 residues. The V gene lost 3 bases and the J gene lost 4 bases, with 16 bases spanning the gap. This CDR3 reads CASSLGRDRPYEQYF. CDR3 nucleotides: TGTGCCAGCAGCTTGGGGAGGGACAGGCCATACGAGCAGTACTTC.

The V and J genes are TRBV28 and TRBJ2-2; D is uncertain. The CDR3 covers 12 residues. Trimming took off 5 bases at V and 9 bases at J, with 10 bases between the two ends. Germline-derived CDR1 and CDR2 are MDHEN and SYDVKM. The DNA for the CDR3 is TGTGCCAGCAGTGGGGTTGTCTGGGAGCTGTTTTTT. It encodes CASSGVVWELFF.

This clonotype came up many times. The chain carries TRBV6-5 and TRBJ2-5; 8 bases fit TRBD1. CDR3 size: 15 residues. V shed 3 bases, J shed 5 bases, and the junction held 8 bases outside the gene matches. Germline V CDR1 and CDR2: MNHEY, SVGAGI. CDR3 in DNA: TGTGCCAGCAGTTATGGACAGGGCGTGTTGGAGACCCAGTACTTC. As protein: CASSYGQGVLETQYF.

This clonotype was observed many times. The rearrangement uses TRBV5-1 and TRBJ2-2, with unresolved D. Germline assignment: CDR1 SGHRS and CDR2 YFSETQ. The CDR3 totals 16 residues. Trimming removed 0 bases at V and 0 bases at J, with 9 bases between. CDR3 sequence (DNA): TGCGCCAGCAGCTTGGCCTACGGATCGAACACCGGGGAGCTGTTTTTT. This codes for CASSLAYGSNTGELFF.

The chain recombines TRBV28 with TRBJ1-6; 7 bases line up with TRBD1. The V and J ends lost 1 base and 9 bases, in that order; junction bases with no gene match: 6. The length of the CDR3 is 15 residues. The germline V gene encodes CDR1 MDHEN and CDR2 SYDVKM. In DNA form, the CDR3 reads TGTGCCAGCAGTTTATTGACAGGGCTGGGTTCACCCCTCCACTTT. Amino acid sequence: CASSLLTGLGSPLHF.

The table lists this clonotype with a count of one. The V call is TRBV6-5, the J call TRBJ2-5; 7 bases are a match to TRBD2. V lost 6 bases, J lost 7 bases, and 5 bases stayed unmatched. CDR1 and CDR2 (germline): MNHEY, SVGAGI. This CDR3 spans 12 amino acids. The DNA of the CDR3 is TGTGCCAGCAGGCCGGGAGGTGGGACCCAGTACTTC. This encodes CASRPGGGTQYF.

The chain couples TRBV7-2 to TRBJ2-7, with TRBD1 as a possible D gene (5 bases). The CDR3 is made up of 15 amino acids. Looked up from germline, CDR1 is SGHTA and CDR2 is FQGNSA. V lost 1 base to trimming and J lost 5 bases, with 15 bases between them. CDR3 amino acids: CASSLGPGLVDEQYF. The CDR3 DNA reads TGTGCCAGCAGCTTAGGCCCAGGGCTCGTCGACGAGCAGTACTTC.

Many counts were recorded for this clonotype. The rearrangement links TRBV27 to TRBJ2-7, with a possible D match to TRBD2 (5 bases). Germline loops: CDR1 MNHEY, CDR2 SMNVEV (reference sequence). V lost 5 bases to trimming and J lost 3 bases, with 14 bases between them. This CDR3 is built from 14 residues. The CDR3 sequence is CASSPQPEDYEQYF. CDR3 nucleotides: TGTGCCAGCAGTCCCCAGCCGGAGGACTACGAGCAGTACTTC.

This clonotype occurred a few times. The rearrangement joins TRBV11-2 to TRBJ1-2; TRBD1 aligns across 8 bases. Trimming took 5 bases from V and 4 from J; bases not matched to a gene: 12. This CDR3 region has 16 residues. CDR1 is SGHAT, CDR2 FQNNGV, per germline. CDR3 nucleotides: TGTGCCAGCAGCCTGAACTTGGCGGACAGGGTCTATGGCTACACCTTC. Translation gives CASSLNLADRVYGYTF.

This clonotype was recorded many times. The genes are TRBV25-1 and TRBJ1-1, with D tentatively TRBD1 (6 bases). Germline CDR1 and CDR2: MGHDK and SYGVNS. The CDR3 extends over 15 amino acids. The V end was cut by 3 bases, the J end by 0 bases, with 11 bases between. The CDR3 loop reads CASSEASGVNTEAFF. CDR3 nucleotide sequence: TGTGCCAGCAGTGAGGCGTCAGGGGTGAACACTGAAGCTTTCTTT.